This T cell receptor beta chain was obtained from a study of T cells after yellow fever vaccination. TCRdb ran MiXCR on the 5' RACE reads and lists one entry per CDR3 protein. Among 450,000 to 550,000 distinct CDR3 sequences, 15% to 20% were seen once, and the ten largest hold about 13%. The CDR3 is 15 amino acids. Between the trimmed V and J ends, which lost 3 bases and 0 bases, there was a span of 11 bases. CDR1 is SGDLS, CDR2 YYNGEE, per germline. The clonotype comes from a man between 25 and 39 years old who received the YFV17D yellow fever vaccine. The chain uses TRBV9 and TRBJ2-3; D possibly uses TRBD1 or TRBD2 (5 bases each). The source material was PBMCs, sampled 15 days after the yellow fever booster vaccination. CDR3 bases: TGTGCCAGCAGCGGTGGGACGGCTAGCACAGATACGCAGTATTTT. Translation gives CASSGGTASTDTQYF.